What follows describes a single T cell receptor beta chain. This specimen comes from a study of blood T cell repertoires in COVID-19. TCRdb keeps only in-frame clones here, not all; method: immunoSEQ multiplex PCR. The sample consists of some 150,000 clones, nearly 80% of them appearing once. The CDR3 is 13 amino acids. Germline values: CDR1 GTSNPN, CDR2 SVGIG (reference sequence). Trimming cost V 3 bases and J 1 base; bases outside gene matches: 2. The material sequenced was PBMCs or T cells enriched from blood (not recorded which). The sequence was obtained from a woman aged 45-59 years who had recovered from COVID-19. The chain uses TRBV30 and TRBJ1-1; 7 bases are shared with TRBD1. The CDR3 spells CAWRGQTNTEAFF. In DNA, the CDR3 is TGTGCCTGGAGGGGACAGACGAACACTGAAGCTTTCTTT.